The 18 T cell receptor beta chains presented below share a single source sample, sequenced in a study of T cells in localized non-small cell lung cancer. The protocol was immunoSEQ multiplex PCR, while the TCRdb copy is restricted to in-frame clones and leaves out a portion. The sample holds approximately 32,000 clones, almost 85% seen once. Sample: peripheral blood, taken before any cancer treatment. Receptors were obtained from a male donor at least 60 years old with stage III squamous cell lung carcinoma.

The V gene is TRBV5-1, the J gene TRBJ2-2; D is undetermined. This CDR3 region has 15 residues. Germline V gene lookup returns CDR1 SGHRS and CDR2 YFSETQ. Trimming removed 0 bases at V and 0 bases at J, with 6 bases between. CDR3 bases: TGCGCCAGCAGCTTGGAGGACCCGAACACCGGGGAGCTGTTTTTT. Encoded protein: CASSLEDPNTGELFF. The complete variable domain, with remaining parts taken from reference TRBV5-1 and TRBJ2-2, reads KAGVTQTPRYLIKTRGQQVTLSCSPISGHRSVSWYQQTPGQGLQFLFEYFSETQRNKGNFPGRFSGRQFSNSRSEMNVSTLELGDSALYLCASSLEDPNTGELFFGEGSRLTVL.

The gene calls are TRBV10-2 and TRBJ2-3; D not resolved. In germline, CDR1 is WSHSY, CDR2 SAAADI. The CDR3 is 13 amino acids. V was clipped by 3 bases and J by 4 bases, with 8 bases between them. The CDR3 coding sequence is TGCGCCAGCAGTGATGGCTCCCCAGATACGCAGTATTTT. Its protein is CASSDGSPDTQYF.

The V call is TRBV18, the J call TRBJ2-6; 7 nucleotides agree with TRBD2. J gave up 1 base and V 4 bases, and 10 bases lay outside the gene matches. The germline CDR1 and CDR2 sequences are KGHSH and LQKENI. CDR3 length: 18 residues. CDR3 sequence reads: CASSRISGPKSGANVLTF. CDR3 in DNA: TGTGCCAGCTCACGGATTAGCGGGCCTAAATCTGGGGCCAACGTCCTGACTTTC.

The gene calls are TRBV7-9 and TRBJ1-2; 12 nucleotides agree with TRBD1. V lost 2 bases to trimming and J lost 4 bases; unmatched junction nucleotides: 8. Looked up from germline, CDR1 is SEHNR and CDR2 is FQNEAQ (reference sequence). The CDR3 covers 17 residues. CDR3 sequence (DNA): TGTGCCAGCAGCTTAAGTCCCGGGACAGGGGGCGGCTATGGCTACACCTTC. Translating gives CASSLSPGTGGGYGYTF.

This clone was observed a handful of times. The rearrangement uses TRBV29-1 and TRBJ1-2; D is perhaps TRBD1 (5 bases). V lost 7 bases and J 2 bases, leaving 11 bases between the germline ends. CDR3 length: 12 residues. In germline, CDR1 is SQVTM, CDR2 ANQGSEA. CDR3 protein: CSAGDGNYGYTF. Here the CDR3 DNA reads TGCAGCGCCGGGGACGGGAACTATGGCTACACCTTC.

This clone was seen a few times. V is TRBV10-2 and J is TRBJ2-1; no definite D call. The CDR3 has 15 amino acids. V lost 2 bases to trimming and J lost 1 base, with 9 bases between them. Germline V gives CDR1 WSHSY, CDR2 SAAADI. This chain's CDR3 is CASSEVYRSYNEQFF. Written as DNA, the CDR3 is TGCGCCAGCAGTGAGGTGTACAGATCCTACAATGAGCAGTTCTTC.

V gene TRBV7-9 combines with J gene TRBJ2-7; D gene unclear. V was pared by 1 base and J by 0 bases, with 7 bases between. CDR3 length: 14 residues. Germline V gene sequence: CDR1 SEHNR, CDR2 FQNEAQ (reference sequence). The CDR3 coding sequence is TGTGCCAGCAGCTTAGGCAGGACCTCCTACGAGCAGTACTTC. It is translated as CASSLGRTSYEQYF.

V and J are TRBV5-1 and TRBJ2-2; D remains ambiguous. Germline V gene lookup returns CDR1 SGHRS and CDR2 YFSETQ. There are 15 residues in the CDR3. Trimming stripped 2 bases from V and 0 bases from J, with 8 bases between. In DNA form, the CDR3 reads TGCGCCAGCAGCTTTCAACAGTCGAACACCGGGGAGCTGTTTTTT. It codes for CASSFQQSNTGELFF.

This rearrangement joins TRBV19 to TRBJ1-5; 7 bases match TRBD1. V shed 6 bases and J 1 base; nucleotides not matched to a gene: 6. CDR1 is LNHDA and CDR2 is SQIVND in the germline V gene (reference sequence). The CDR3 has 15 residues. The CDR3 region is CASRIQGSSNQPQHF. The CDR3 bases are TGTGCCAGTAGGATACAGGGGTCCAGCAATCAGCCCCAGCATTTT.

The chain is built from TRBV7-6 and TRBJ2-3; TRBD1 aligns across 8 bases. J gave up 4 bases and V 5 bases, and 2 bases lay outside the gene matches. Germline CDR1 and CDR2: SGHVS and FNYEAQ. The CDR3 has 13 residues. The CDR3 here is CASSATGADTQYF. As DNA, the CDR3 is TGTGCCAGCAGCGCGACAGGGGCAGATACGCAGTATTTT.

V usage is TRBV30 and J usage is TRBJ2-1; TRBD1 aligns across 9 bases. Germline loops: CDR1 GTSNPN, CDR2 SVGIG (reference sequence). The CDR3 is made up of 13 amino acids. J lost 10 bases, V lost 6 bases, and 10 bases had no gene match. CDR3 region: CACPAWTGEEQFF. CDR3 bases: TGTGCCTGCCCGGCCTGGACAGGGGAAGAGCAGTTCTTC.

The chain joins TRBV9 to TRBJ2-3, with 12 bases that match TRBD2. V gave up 0 bases and J gave up 6 bases; unmatched junction bases: 2. This CDR3 comprises 15 residues. CDR1 SGDLS and CDR2 YYNGEE come from the germline V gene. The CDR3 here is CASSVGLAGVDTQYF. The DNA of the CDR3 is TGTGCCAGCAGCGTAGGACTAGCGGGAGTTGATACGCAGTATTTT.

V and J are TRBV11-3 and TRBJ2-6; perhaps TRBD2 as D (5 bases). The V end lost 5 bases, the J end lost 0 bases, and 8 bases lay between the germline ends. The CDR3 length is 15 residues. CDR1 is SGHNT and CDR2 is YENEEA in the germline V gene. The CDR3 bases are TGTGCCAGCAGCCCCAGCGGCTCTGGGGCCAACGTCCTGACTTTC. It specifies CASSPSGSGANVLTF.

J is TRBJ2-1 and V is TRBV7-2, with 7 bases fitting TRBD1. CDR3 length equals 15 residues. Germline lookup yields CDR1 SGHTA and CDR2 FQGNSA. Germline trimming cut 2 bases from V and 7 bases from J; bases unmatched to any gene: 8. The CDR3 DNA reads as TGTGCCAGCAGCTTAACGGACAGGATTGAGAATGAGCAGTTCTTC. Translation: CASSLTDRIENEQFF. The full variable domain, in which reference TRBV7-2 and TRBJ2-1 provide the parts outside the CDR3, is GAGVSQSPSNKVTEKGKDVELRCDPISGHTALYWYRQSLGQGLEFLIYFQGNSAPDKSGLPSDRFSAERTGGSVSTLTIQRTQQEDSAVYLCASSLTDRIENEQFFGPGTRLTVL.

The chain links TRBV27 to TRBJ2-7, with D perhaps TRBD1 (7 bases). Germline V lookup: CDR1 MNHEY, CDR2 SMNVEV (reference sequence). This CDR3 region has 16 residues. V lost 4 bases, J lost 2 bases, and 18 bases lay in between. The CDR3 is CASSSPSRGTPYEQYF. As DNA, the CDR3 is TGTGCCAGCAGTTCCCCCTCCAGGGGGACTCCCTACGAGCAGTACTTC.

The chain has TRBV7-8 and TRBJ2-1; 10 nucleotides line up with TRBD1. Trimming cost V 5 bases and J 7 bases; bases outside gene matches: 8. The germline CDR1 and CDR2 sequences are SGHVS and FQNEAQ. This CDR3 is 15 amino acids long. The CDR3 coding sequence is TGTGCCAGCAGCCCCTGGACAGGGGGAGGAAATGAGCAGTTCTTC. This encodes CASSPWTGGGNEQFF.

This clone occurred once. The genes are TRBV2 and TRBJ1-4, with D possibly being TRBD1 (6 bases). The CDR3 contains 15 residues. V shed 0 bases and J shed 11 bases, with 16 bases lying between them. Germline CDR1 SNHLY, CDR2 FYNNEI. CDR3 in DNA: TGTGCCAGCAGTGAAGCCGGGGTACACCAGGGGAAACTGTTTTTT. This encodes CASSEAGVHQGKLFF.

About this clone: Other DNA sequences of this sample code for an identical CDR3. The V call is TRBV30, the J call TRBJ1-1; D may be TRBD1 (6 bases). This CDR3 comprises 13 residues. V dropped 2 bases and J dropped 5 bases, with 12 bases sitting between them. Germline values: CDR1 GTSNPN, CDR2 SVGIG (reference sequence). CDR3 residues: CAWSPTDRTEAFF. DNA of the CDR3: TGTGCCTGGAGTCCCACCGACAGGACTGAAGCTTTCTTT.